The 9 T cell receptor beta chains below were found in one sample sequenced in a study of regulatory T cells in long-lasting Graves disease. Sequencing libraries for TCR beta were prepared with iRepertoire HTBI primers and Arm-PCR of CDR3 regions. TCRdb called the multiplex PCR reads again in MiXCR, with one record for every CDR3 protein. The table records roughly 500,000 distinct CDR3 sequences, roughly 13% of them present only once. Stated time point: newly diagnosed GD, antithyroid drugs for less than 3 months. Scientists built the TCR library using RNA that was extracted from PBMCs. The data were also submitted as part of a second study, on T cells in Graves' hyperthyroidism and ophthalmopathy.

Here the sequenced sample was peripheral blood mononuclear cells (PBMCs), taken at new diagnosis, from a patient treated with antithyroid drugs. These receptors were collected from a man aged 30 to 45 with Graves disease.

Many counts were recorded for this clonotype. The chain is built from TRBV7-8 and TRBJ2-7; 7 bases line up with TRBD2. Germline-derived CDR1 and CDR2 are SGHVS and FQNEAQ. Trimming cost V 4 bases and J 0 bases; bases outside gene matches: 3. This CDR3 comprises 14 residues. The CDR3 sequence is CASSSGTTSYEQYF. The CDR3 nucleotides read TGTGCCAGCAGCTCCGGGACTACCTCCTACGAGCAGTACTTC.

The chain has TRBV19 and TRBJ2-5; 7 bases agree with TRBD2. Germline-derived CDR1 and CDR2 are LNHDA and SQIVND (reference sequence). J gave up 5 bases and V 3 bases, and 3 bases lay outside the gene matches. The CDR3 totals 13 residues. The CDR3 loop reads CASSMTSSETQYF. DNA for the CDR3: TGTGCCAGTAGTATGACTAGCTCGGAGACCCAGTACTTC.

This clonotype was recorded at least ten times. The V call is TRBV6-1, the J call TRBJ2-7, with TRBD1 matching 7 bases. J lost 6 bases, V lost 6 bases, and 11 bases had no gene match. Germline CDR1 MNHNS, CDR2 SASEGT. This CDR3 has 14 residues. The CDR3 sequence is CASSLGGAISEQYF. CDR3 nucleotide sequence: TGTGCCAGCAGCCTAGGGGGCGCGATCTCCGAGCAGTACTTC.

This clonotype has ten or more counts. The chain employs TRBV5-1 and TRBJ2-2; D is ambiguous. The germline V gene encodes CDR1 SGHRS and CDR2 YFSETQ. V was pared by 0 bases and J by 6 bases, with 3 bases between. This CDR3 spans 12 amino acids. For the CDR3, the DNA is TGCGCCAGCAGCTTGGTCCCCGGGGAGCTGTTTTTT. This sequence encodes CASSLVPGELFF.

In its sample, this clonotype was seen many times. The chain employs TRBV20-1 and TRBJ1-2; possible D gene TRBD1, 5 bases. The CDR3 runs 13 residues. V was pared by 2 bases and J by 4 bases, with 11 bases between. Germline values: CDR1 DFQATT, CDR2 SNEGSKA (reference sequence). The CDR3 region has the DNA TGCAGTGCTAGAATACGGGGCACCTATGGCTACACCTTC. It translates to CSARIRGTYGYTF.

The sample holds many counts of this clonotype. The chain carries TRBV4-1 and TRBJ2-2; possible D gene TRBD1, 6 bases. Germline CDR1 MGHRA, CDR2 YSYEKL. The germline V and J ends were trimmed by 4 bases and 3 bases, with 15 bases remaining between them. The CDR3 totals 16 residues. The CDR3 nucleotides read TGCGCCAGCAGCCCGAGGACAGTTCGGGACACCGGGGAGCTGTTTTTT. This codes for CASSPRTVRDTGELFF.

The table lists this clonotype with a few counts. This chain connects TRBV15 to TRBJ2-7, with 7 bases fitting TRBD2. After removal of 0 bases from V and 2 bases from J, the junction contained 10 bases not matched to a gene. Per germline, CDR1 LNHNV and CDR2 YYDKDF (reference sequence). CDR3 length: 17 residues. This chain's CDR3 is CATSRDGGRGEPYEQYF. The CDR3 DNA sequence: TGTGCCACCAGCAGAGATGGGGGACGGGGGGAACCCTACGAGCAGTACTTC.

This clonotype was picked up one time. A much larger clone differs by one base, so this may be a read error. The CDR3 region is CSARDPQGFQYF. As DNA, the CDR3 is TGCAGTGCTAGAGATCCCCAGGGTTTCCAGTACTTC. The V and J genes are TRBV20-1 and TRBJ2-3, with D perhaps matching TRBD1 (5 bases). Judging by the DNA end, TRBJ2-5 fits better; the J call may be wrong. The germline CDR1 and CDR2 sequences are DFQATT and SNEGSKA (reference sequence). This CDR3 region has 12 residues.

The genes are TRBV6-4 and TRBJ2-7, with 9 bases aligning to TRBD1. CDR3 length equals 17 residues. The germline CDR1 and CDR2 sequences are MRHNA and SNTAGT. The trim removed 5 bases at V and 0 bases at J, leaving 11 bases unmatched. The CDR3 nucleotides are TGTGCCAGCAGTTATTGGACAGGGGACAGCTACTCCTACGAGCAGTACTTC. It codes for CASSYWTGDSYSYEQYF.